This entry is about one TCR beta chain. Its antigen is not identified. This sample was included in a study of cytomegalovirus exposure and HLA in healthy donors. Between the trimmed V and J ends, which lost 5 bases and 6 bases, there was a span of 11 bases. Looked up from germline, CDR1 is GTSNPN and CDR2 is SVGIG (reference sequence). CDR3 length: 11 amino acids. Both 60 Vbeta primers and 13 Jbeta primers went into the PCR. Some clones are missing from TCRdb's copy, which holds only in-frame ones; the method was immunoSEQ multiplex PCR. The sample lists roughly 66,000 clones; around 78% were seen once. Notes on the study in general: An apparent linkage of common viral pathogens to several of the most significant clusters emerged in a later analysis. The authors listed 180 or so TCR beta chains as cytomegalovirus-associated. In a later analysis, HLA-associated TCR beta chains were more clonally expanded than equally common others. In a later analysis, TCR beta V- and J-gene trimming was associated with a missense DCLRE1C variant.

V is TRBV30 and J is TRBJ2-7, with D possibly matching TRBD1 (6 bases). The sequence was obtained from a middle-aged man in good health and CMV-seronegative. Sequenced: PBMCs. The CDR3 protein is CAWQTGREQYF. CDR3 nucleotide sequence: TGTGCCTGGCAAACAGGGCGCGAGCAGTACTTC. Supplemented by reference TRBV30 and TRBJ2-7, the full variable domain reads SQTIHQWPATLVQPVGSPLSLECTVEGTSNPNLYWYRQAAGRGLQLLFYSVGIGQISSEVPQNLSASRPQDRQFILSSKKLLLSDSGFYLCAWQTGREQYFGPGTRLTVT.